The source of this T cell receptor beta chain is a study of cytomegalovirus exposure and HLA in healthy donors. Study-wide context: One earlier analysis, a look at 180 million or so T cells, found fewer than 140 million unique TCR beta sequences. General study findings and limits: Common viral pathogens seemed, in a later analysis, to connect with several of the most significant clusters.

The CDR3 totals 15 residues. CDR1 and CDR2 (germline): SNHLY, FYNNEI. V lost 6 bases to trimming and J lost 4 bases; unmatched junction nucleotides: 9. Concerning this clone: Its specificity is not known.

With 60 Vbeta and 13 Jbeta primers, the PCR was carried out. Sequenced by immunoSEQ multiplex PCR; TCRdb stores in-frame clones only, minus some. The sample lists some 150,000 clones; about 75% were seen once. Sequenced material: PBMCs. The sequence was obtained from a woman aged 30 to 39 in good health and CMV-seronegative. The rearrangement uses TRBV2 and TRBJ2-3; TRBD2 matches at 8 bases. The CDR3 DNA sequence: TGTGCCAGCAGACCGGGACTAGTTGGTGCAGATACGCAGTATTTT. The encoded protein is CASRPGLVGADTQYF.